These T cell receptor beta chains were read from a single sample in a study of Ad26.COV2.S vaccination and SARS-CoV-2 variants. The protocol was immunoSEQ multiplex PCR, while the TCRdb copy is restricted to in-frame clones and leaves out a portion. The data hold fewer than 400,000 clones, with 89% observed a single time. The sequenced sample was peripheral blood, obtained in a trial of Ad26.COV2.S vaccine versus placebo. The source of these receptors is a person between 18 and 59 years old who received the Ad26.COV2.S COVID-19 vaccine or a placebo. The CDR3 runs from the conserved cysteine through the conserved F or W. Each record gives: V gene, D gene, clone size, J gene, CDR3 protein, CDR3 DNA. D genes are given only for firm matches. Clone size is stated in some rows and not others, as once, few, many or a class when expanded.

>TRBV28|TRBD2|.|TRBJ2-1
CASSLGLAGVGEQFF
TGTGCCAGCAGTTTAGGACTAGCGGGAGTTGGTGAGCAGTTCTTC
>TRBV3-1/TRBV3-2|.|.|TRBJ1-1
CASSLKGGPPLQAFF
TGTGCCAGCAGCCTCAAGGGGGGGCCCCCACTGCAAGCTTTCTTT
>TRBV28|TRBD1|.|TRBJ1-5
CASRTGGNQPQHF
TGTGCCAGCAGGACAGGGGGCAATCAGCCCCAGCATTTT
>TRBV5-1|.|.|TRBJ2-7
CASSPHGRGSPYEQYF
TGCGCCAGCAGCCCGCACGGCAGAGGGTCACCCTACGAGCAGTACTTC
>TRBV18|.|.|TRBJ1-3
CASSPPLSGNTIYF
TGTGCCAGCTCACCACCACTCTCTGGAAACACCATATATTTT
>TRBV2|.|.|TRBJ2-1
CASSEASPEQFF
TGTGCCAGCAGTGAAGCCTCACCTGAGCAGTTCTTC
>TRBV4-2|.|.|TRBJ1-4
CASSQESRAFNEKLFF
TGTGCCAGCAGCCAAGAATCACGGGCCTTTAATGAAAAACTGTTTTTT
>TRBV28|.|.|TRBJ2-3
CASIISGDSTDTQYF
TGTGCCAGCATTATCAGCGGAGATAGCACAGATACGCAGTATTTT
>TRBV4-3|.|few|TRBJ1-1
CASSPDVRGRAFF
TGCGCCAGCAGCCCAGACGTCAGGGGCCGGGCTTTCTTT
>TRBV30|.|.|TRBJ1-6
CAWSAGGLEFDNSPLHF
TGTGCCTGGAGCGCCGGGGGGCTCGAGTTCGATAATTCACCCCTCCACTTT
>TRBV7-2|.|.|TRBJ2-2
CASSLGSDAGELFF
TGTGCCAGCAGCTTAGGGAGTGACGCCGGGGAGCTGTTTTTT
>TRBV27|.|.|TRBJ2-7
CASSSDSPFRVYEQYF
TGTGCCAGCAGTAGTGACAGCCCCTTTCGGGTCTACGAGCAGTACTTC
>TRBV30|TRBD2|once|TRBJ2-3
CAWKRQGGTDTQYF
TGTGCCTGGAAAAGGCAGGGAGGGACAGATACGCAGTATTTT
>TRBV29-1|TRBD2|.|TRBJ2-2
CSVEVGSGRGELFF
TGCAGCGTTGAGGTTGGGAGCGGGAGAGGGGAGCTGTTTTTT
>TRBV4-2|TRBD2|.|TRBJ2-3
CASSQMGLAGGSSDTQYF
TGTGCCAGCAGCCAGATGGGACTAGCGGGAGGTAGCTCAGATACGCAGTATTTT
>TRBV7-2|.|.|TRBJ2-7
CASTSASSYEQYF
TGTGCCAGCACTAGCGCCAGCTCCTACGAGCAGTACTTC
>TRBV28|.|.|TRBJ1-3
CASTPGGVVTGNTIYF
TGTGCCAGCACCCCGGGAGGGGTGGTTACTGGAAACACCATATATTTT
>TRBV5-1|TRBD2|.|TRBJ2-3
CASSAGLAEITDTQYF
TGCGCCAGCAGCGCCGGACTAGCGGAAATCACAGATACGCAGTATTTT
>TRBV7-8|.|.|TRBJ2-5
CASSSPGRPETQYF
TGTGCCAGCAGCTCCCCAGGGCGGCCGGAGACCCAGTACTTC
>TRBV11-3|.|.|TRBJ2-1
CASSLVGSGFNEQFF
TGTGCCAGCAGCTTAGTTGGTAGCGGATTCAATGAGCAGTTCTTC
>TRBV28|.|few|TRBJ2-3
CASSLGSGTTQYF
TGTGCCAGCAGTTTAGGGTCGGGAACTACGCAGTATTTT
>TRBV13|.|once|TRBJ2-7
CASSLDPGAGGEQYF
TGTGCCAGCAGCTTAGATCCGGGGGCAGGGGGCGAGCAGTACTTC
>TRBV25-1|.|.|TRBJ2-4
CASSEQGLAKNIQYF
TGTGCCAGCAGTGAGCAGGGACTAGCCAAAAACATTCAGTACTTC
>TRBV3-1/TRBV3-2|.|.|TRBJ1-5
CASSQGTEGTNQPQHF
TGTGCCAGCAGCCAAGGAACAGAGGGAACTAATCAGCCCCAGCATTTT
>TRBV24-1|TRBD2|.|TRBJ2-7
CATSDLVPPSGPAYEQYF
TGTGCCACCAGTGATTTGGTCCCTCCTAGCGGGCCTGCCTACGAGCAGTACTTC
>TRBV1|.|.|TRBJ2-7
CTSSQERWAGLAGKSSSYEQYF
TGCACCAGCAGCCAAGAGCGGTGGGCGGGACTAGCGGGAAAATCCAGCTCCTACGAGCAGTACTTC